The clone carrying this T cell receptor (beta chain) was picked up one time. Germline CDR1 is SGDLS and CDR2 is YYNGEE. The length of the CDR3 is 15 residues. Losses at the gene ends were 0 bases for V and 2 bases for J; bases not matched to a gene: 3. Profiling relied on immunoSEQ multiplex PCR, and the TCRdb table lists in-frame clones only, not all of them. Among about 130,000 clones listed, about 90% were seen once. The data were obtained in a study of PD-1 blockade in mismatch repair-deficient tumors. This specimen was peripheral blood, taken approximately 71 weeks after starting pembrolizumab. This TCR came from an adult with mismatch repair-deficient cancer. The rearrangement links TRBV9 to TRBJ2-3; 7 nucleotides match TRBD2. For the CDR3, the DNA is TGTGCCAGCAGCGTAGGCGGGAGTCTCACAGATACGCAGTATTTT. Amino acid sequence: CASSVGGSLTDTQYF.